The 23 T cell receptor beta chains below come from one sample, sequenced in a study of chemoradiotherapy in HPV16-positive cancers. The assay was immunoSEQ multiplex PCR, and TCRdb's table has in-frame clones only and misses some. The sample lists approximately 12,000 clones, roughly 80% occurring once. Sampling was done from a patient who underwent chemoradiotherapy. The receptors stem from a human donor with HPV-associated anogenital cancer.

The V gene is TRBV28, the J gene TRBJ1-1, with D possibly being TRBD1 (6 bases). The germline V and J ends were trimmed by 0 bases and 4 bases, with 9 bases remaining between them. Germline V CDR1 and CDR2: MDHEN, SYDVKM. CDR3 size: 14 residues. CDR3 sequence reads: CASSLWKGGTEAFF. The CDR3 DNA sequence: TGTGCCAGCAGTTTATGGAAAGGGGGCACTGAAGCTTTCTTT.

This clone was picked up one time. J is TRBJ1-1 and V is TRBV7-9; 7 bases line up with TRBD1. The junction had 3 bases not matched to a gene; V was cut back by 5 bases and J by 3 bases. CDR1 is SEHNR, CDR2 FQNEAQ, per germline (reference sequence). This CDR3 is 13 amino acids long. CDR3 loop: CASSIQGYTEAFF. CDR3 in DNA: TGTGCCAGCAGCATACAGGGGTACACTGAAGCTTTCTTT.

The V call is TRBV5-4, the J call TRBJ1-1; D is ambiguous. Trimming removed 4 bases at V and 1 base at J, with 14 bases between. The CDR3 runs 15 residues. From germline, CDR1 is SGHNT and CDR2 YYREEE (reference sequence). This CDR3 is CASSRGPSKNTEAFF. DNA for the CDR3: TGTGCCAGCAGCCGTGGGCCCTCCAAGAACACTGAAGCTTTCTTT.

The rearrangement links TRBV28 to TRBJ2-7, with D possibly TRBD2 on 6 matching bases. V lost 4 bases to trimming and J lost 4 bases, with 14 bases between them. CDR3 length: 14 residues. From germline, CDR1 is MDHEN and CDR2 SYDVKM. The CDR3 protein is CASSYSGGRYEQYF. The CDR3 DNA sequence: TGTGCCAGCAGTTATTCCGGGGGTCGGTACGAGCAGTACTTC.

V usage is TRBV6-1 and J usage is TRBJ1-1; D is unclear. The CDR3 contains 14 residues. Germline CDR1 reads MNHNS; CDR2 reads SASEGT. Trimming removed 1 base from V and 2 bases from J, with 8 bases in between. CDR3 DNA: TGTGCCAGCAGTGAAGGGCCGGCCAACACTGAAGCTTTCTTT. This sequence encodes CASSEGPANTEAFF.

This chain uses TRBV6-5 with TRBJ1-1, with TRBD1 matching 7 bases. The CDR3 totals 12 residues. The germline gives CDR1 MNHEY, CDR2 SVGAGI. The J segment lost 1 base and the V segment lost 9 bases, leaving 2 bases of the junction unmatched. This CDR3 reads CARGQENTEAFF. The CDR3 region has the DNA TGTGCCAGAGGACAGGAGAACACTGAAGCTTTCTTT.

Concerning this clone itself: At one boundary the junction diverges from the germline segment, which might be a read error. The chain links TRBV7-7 to TRBJ2-7, with 11 positions matching TRBD2. This CDR3 region has 17 residues. Germline CDR1 and CDR2: SSHAT and FNYEAQ (reference sequence). DNA for the CDR3: TGTGCTAGCAGCCTAGCACCCGGGACTAGCGGAATAAACGAGCAGTACTTC. Translation gives CASSLAPGTSGINEQYF.

This chain links TRBV11-1 with TRBJ1-1; 11 nucleotides align to TRBD1. V dropped 5 bases and J dropped 2; count of bases not matched to a gene: 4. CDR3 length: 15 amino acids. In germline, CDR1 is SGHAT, CDR2 FQDESV (reference sequence). In nucleotides, the CDR3 is TGTGCCAGCAGCAAAGGACAGGGGGCCAACACTGAAGCTTTCTTT. Amino acids: CASSKGQGANTEAFF.

The chain uses TRBV9 and TRBJ2-1; unclear D gene. Germline CDR1 SGDLS, CDR2 YYNGEE. The CDR3 extends over 14 amino acids. V lost 1 base and J lost 7, with 12 bases in between. The CDR3 coding sequence is TGTGCCAGCAGCGTATTCCTCCAAGGGAATGAGCAGTTCTTC. Amino acid sequence: CASSVFLQGNEQFF.

J is TRBJ1-1 and V is TRBV28, with TRBD1 matching 11 bases. With 7 bases clipped from V and 5 bases from J, the junction kept 15 bases outside the gene matches. Per germline, CDR1 MDHEN and CDR2 SYDVKM. This CDR3 spans 17 amino acids. CDR3 bases: TGTGCCAGCAACCCCGGGTTAAGGGACAGGGGGGATACTGAAGCTTTCTTT. It codes for CASNPGLRDRGDTEAFF.

J is TRBJ2-5 and V is TRBV7-9; D unclear. V lost 2 bases and J lost 5, with 6 bases in between. Germline V lookup: CDR1 SEHNR, CDR2 FQNEAQ (reference sequence). The CDR3 is made up of 12 amino acids. The CDR3 nucleotides read TGTGCCAGCAGCTTACTGAGGGAGACCCAGTACTTC. This translates into CASSLLRETQYF.

The chain recombines TRBV30 with TRBJ1-4, with D possibly matching TRBD1 (6 bases). This CDR3 contains 13 residues. Germline CDR1 is GTSNPN and CDR2 is SVGIG (reference sequence). The V end lost 7 bases, the J end lost 5 bases, and 14 bases lay between the germline ends. CDR3 DNA sequence: TGTGCCTACAGAACAGGGAGGAATGAAAAACTGTTTTTT. This sequence encodes CAYRTGRNEKLFF. Variable domain in full (rest from reference TRBV30 and TRBJ1-4): SQTIHQWPATLVQPVGSPLSLECTVEGTSNPNLYWYRQAAGRGLQLLFYSVGIGQISSEVPQNLSASRPQDRQFILSSKKLLLSDSGFYLCAYRTGRNEKLFFGSGTQLSVL.

The chain carries TRBV19 and TRBJ1-3; D is uncertain. V was cut by 4 bases and J by 2 bases, with 9 bases left in between. The CDR3 extends over 14 amino acids. Per germline, CDR1 LNHDA and CDR2 SQIVND (reference sequence). CDR3 loop: CASSTRATGNTIYF. The CDR3 DNA follows: TGTGCCAGTAGTACAAGGGCAACTGGAAACACCATATATTTT.

The chain carries TRBV4-1 and TRBJ2-5; D gene uncertain. Germline-derived CDR1 and CDR2 are MGHRA and YSYEKL. The CDR3 loop spans 13 amino acids. V dropped 5 bases and J dropped 2 bases, with 9 bases sitting between them. The CDR3 DNA is TGCGCCAGCAGCGCCGGGCCTCAAGAGACCCAGTACTTC. Translating gives CASSAGPQETQYF.

A single count supports this clone. This chain connects TRBV30 to TRBJ2-3, with TRBD2 as a possible D gene (6 bases). V was pared by 1 base and J by 0 bases, with 8 bases between. CDR3 length: 14 residues. CDR1 GTSNPN and CDR2 SVGIG come from the germline V gene (reference sequence). The CDR3 loop is CAWSGLASTDTQYF. CDR3 sequence (DNA): TGTGCCTGGAGTGGGCTAGCGAGCACAGATACGCAGTATTTT.

The J gene is TRBJ2-1, the V gene TRBV15; 10 positions agree with TRBD2. The CDR3 covers 17 residues. Trimming removed 0 bases from V and 9 bases from J; junction bases left unmatched: 11. Germline-derived CDR1 and CDR2 are LNHNV and YYDKDF (reference sequence). CDR3 loop: CATSRDRGTSVAAEQFF. Written as DNA, the CDR3 is TGTGCCACCAGCAGAGATCGCGGGACTAGCGTTGCCGCTGAGCAGTTCTTC.

The chain employs TRBV5-1 and TRBJ1-1; maybe TRBD1 (6 bases). This CDR3 contains 15 residues. In germline, CDR1 is SGHRS, CDR2 YFSETQ. The V gene lost 3 bases and the J gene lost 1 base, with 13 bases spanning the gap. The CDR3 DNA reads as TGCGCCAGCAGCTCCCTGACAGGAGGGAACACTGAAGCTTTCTTT. Residues: CASSSLTGGNTEAFF.

This rearrangement joins TRBV30 to TRBJ2-7; 7 bases map to TRBD2. Per germline, CDR1 GTSNPN and CDR2 SVGIG (reference sequence). This CDR3 is 14 amino acids long. With 2 bases clipped from V and 3 bases from J, the junction kept 7 bases outside the gene matches. The CDR3 DNA reads TGTGCCTGGAGTAAGGGAGGGACCGGCTACGAGCAGTACTTC. It codes for CAWSKGGTGYEQYF.

V usage is TRBV6-5 and J usage is TRBJ2-2; 8 bases are shared with TRBD2. The germline V gene encodes CDR1 MNHEY and CDR2 SVGAGI. V shed 2 bases, J shed 6 bases, and the junction held 8 bases outside the gene matches. The CDR3 sequence is 16 residues long. Here the CDR3 reads CASSYGLSGRSGELFF. In DNA, the CDR3 is TGTGCCAGCAGTTACGGGCTAAGCGGGAGATCCGGGGAGCTGTTTTTT.

The rearrangement joins TRBV9 to TRBJ2-3; D perhaps matches TRBD2 (7 bases). Germline CDR1 and CDR2: SGDLS and YYNGEE. The CDR3 runs 16 residues. The germline V and J ends were trimmed by 1 base and 0 bases, with 12 bases remaining between them. The CDR3 loop reads CASSVSGGRSTDTQYF. The CDR3 region has the DNA TGTGCCAGCAGCGTATCGGGGGGCCGGAGCACAGATACGCAGTATTTT.

This clone turned up a few times. The chain recombines TRBV5-1 with TRBJ2-1; no definite D call. This CDR3 region has 12 residues. Trimming took off 6 bases at V and 9 bases at J, with 13 bases between the two ends. Germline CDR1 reads SGHRS; CDR2 reads YFSETQ. CDR3 sequence: CASTSVSSEQFF. CDR3 coding DNA: TGCGCCAGCACCTCCGTCTCCAGTGAGCAGTTCTTC.

The V call is TRBV30, the J call TRBJ1-4; D gene uncertain. Trimming pared 0 bases from V and 6 bases from J, leaving 8 bases between. Germline V CDR1 and CDR2: GTSNPN, SVGIG (reference sequence). The CDR3 has 13 amino acids. DNA of the CDR3: TGTGCCTGGAGTGTAGTTTCCCATGAAAAACTGTTTTTT. Translated: CAWSVVSHEKLFF. The full variable domain, its missing parts supplied by reference TRBV30 and TRBJ1-4, is SQTIHQWPATLVQPVGSPLSLECTVEGTSNPNLYWYRQAAGRGLQLLFYSVGIGQISSEVPQNLSASRPQDRQFILSSKKLLLSDSGFYLCAWSVVSHEKLFFGSGTQLSVL.

The chain recombines TRBV19 with TRBJ2-7, with D perhaps TRBD1 (6 bases). V lost 2 bases, J lost 3 bases, and 14 bases lay in between. The CDR3 extends over 15 amino acids. Per the germline V gene, CDR1 is LNHDA and CDR2 is SQIVND (reference sequence). CDR3 in DNA: TGTGCCAGTAGTATAAGAGGACAGAACTTCTACGAGCAGTACTTC. This gives the protein CASSIRGQNFYEQYF.